This entry lists 2 T cell receptor beta chains sequenced from one sample in a study of glioma-infiltrating T cells. The iRepertoire nested amplicon-rescue multiplex PCR amplified TCR alpha and beta CDR3s from RNA. TCRdb fed the multiplex PCR reads into MiXCR, producing one record per CDR3 protein. This table has fewer than 200,000 distinct CDR3 sequences, around 40% appearing once. Sequencing was performed on glioma tissue, nonneoplastic brain tissue, or PBMCs (not recorded which). The receptor source for this set is a human donor with low-grade glioma or glioblastoma, undergoing nonglioma brain surgery, or in good health (not recorded which).

About this clonotype: A much larger clone lies a single base off, so this may be a read error. The rearrangement uses TRBV27 and TRBJ2-1; 10 bases line up with TRBD2. CDR1 MNHEY and CDR2 SMNVEV come from the germline V gene (reference sequence). Germline trimming cut 7 bases from V and 5 bases from J; bases unmatched to any gene: 14. The CDR3 runs 17 residues. In DNA, the CDR3 is TGTGCCAGCACCGGAGGGTTGTTACTAGCGGGACACAATGAGCAGTTCTTC. Translated: CASTGGLLLAGHNEQFF.

For this clonotype: It may be a read error: a sequence one base away is much more abundant. The chain joins TRBV28 to TRBJ1-5, with D perhaps matching TRBD1 (5 bases). V was shortened by 2 bases and J by 5 bases, with 19 bases between the two germline ends. This CDR3 has 17 amino acids. The germline CDR1 and CDR2 sequences are MDHEN and SYDVKM. Here the CDR3 reads CASSLRFRGRDDQPQHF. The CDR3 DNA reads as TGTGCCAGCAGTTTACGATTCCGGGGCCGGGACGATCAGCCCCAGCATTTT. The whole variable domain, filled in from reference TRBV28 and TRBJ1-5, reads DVKVTQSSRYLVKRTGEKVFLECVQDMDHENMFWYRQDPGLGLRLIYFSYDVKMKEKGDIPEGYSVSREKKERFSLILESASTNQTSMYLCASSLRFRGRDDQPQHFGDGTRLSIL.